Listed below are T cell receptor beta chains from one sample, sequenced in a study of blood T cell repertoires in COVID-19. TCRdb's copy holds only in-frame clones and misses some; the assay was immunoSEQ multiplex PCR. The sample contains around 160,000 clones, 88% of which appear only once. The sequenced sample consisted of PBMCs or T cells enriched from blood (not recorded which). Source of these receptors: a woman aged 25-40 years with acute COVID-19. The CDR3 runs from the conserved cysteine through the conserved F or W. D genes are given only for firm matches. Size is omitted from some rows. Given values are once, few, many or a class for expanded clones.

>NA|TRBJ2-1|TRBV24-1|NA
TGTGCCACCAGTGGAGGGTACAATGAGCAGTTCTTC
CATSGGYNEQFF
>few|TRBJ1-5|TRBV4-1|NA
TGCGCCAGCAGCCAGGAAGCGGTCGTAAATCAGCCCCAGCATTTT
CASSQEAVVNQPQHF
>NA|TRBJ1-2|TRBV5-1|NA
TGCGCCAGCAGCTTGGACCAGGGATCGATTCGGGGCTACACCTTC
CASSLDQGSIRGYTF
>NA|TRBJ1-5|TRBV28|NA
TGTGCCAGCAGTTTATGGCAGGGGCGGGAGTCGGGTTATAGCAATCAGCCCCAGCATTTT
CASSLWQGRESGYSNQPQHF
>NA|TRBJ1-2|TRBV7-2|TRBD1
TGTGCCAGCAGCTACCCGGACAGGGTCGACGGCTACACCTTC
CASSYPDRVDGYTF
>NA|TRBJ2-1|TRBV6-6|TRBD2
TGTGCCAGCAGCCCGATGGGGACTAGCTCCTACAATGAGCAGTTCTTC
CASSPMGTSSYNEQFF
>NA|TRBJ2-3|TRBV5-6|NA
TGTGCCAGCAGCTTACCGGGGGAGAGCACAGATACGCAGTATTTT
CASSLPGESTDTQYF
>NA|TRBJ2-7|TRBV2|TRBD1
TGTGCCAGCAGTGGGGTCGGGACAGGCTACGAGCAGTACTTC
CASSGVGTGYEQYF
>NA|TRBJ1-5|TRBV7-7|TRBD1
TGTGCTAGCAGCTTAGGGAAAGGGACAGGGGATTTCTCCAATCAGCCCCAGCATTTT
CASSLGKGTGDFSNQPQHF
>once|TRBJ1-6|TRBV7-2|NA
TGTGCCAGCAGCTTACTCCCTGGACAATCGGAATCACCCCTCCACTTT
CASSLLPGQSESPLHF
>NA|TRBJ2-5|TRBV7-9|TRBD2
TGTGCCGGCCGATCTAGCGGTCAAGAGACCCAGTACTTC
CAGRSSGQETQYF